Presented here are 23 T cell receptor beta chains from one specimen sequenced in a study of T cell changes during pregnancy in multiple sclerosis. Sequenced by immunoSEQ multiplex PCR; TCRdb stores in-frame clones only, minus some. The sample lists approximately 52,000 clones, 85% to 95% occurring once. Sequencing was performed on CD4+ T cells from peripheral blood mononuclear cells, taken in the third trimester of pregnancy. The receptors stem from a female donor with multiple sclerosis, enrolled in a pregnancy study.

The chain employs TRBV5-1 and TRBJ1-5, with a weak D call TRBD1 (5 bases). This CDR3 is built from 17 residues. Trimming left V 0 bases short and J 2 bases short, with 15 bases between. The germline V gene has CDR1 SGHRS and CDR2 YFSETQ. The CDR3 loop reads CASSLGNGGFGNQPQHF. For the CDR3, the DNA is TGCGCCAGCAGCTTGGGCAACGGGGGATTCGGCAATCAGCCCCAGCATTTT.

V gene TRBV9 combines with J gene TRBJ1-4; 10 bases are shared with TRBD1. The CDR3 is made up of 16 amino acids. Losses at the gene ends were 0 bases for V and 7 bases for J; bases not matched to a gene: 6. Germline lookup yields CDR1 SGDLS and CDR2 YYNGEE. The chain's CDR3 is CASSVVGGQGFEKLFF. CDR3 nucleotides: TGTGCCAGCAGCGTAGTTGGGGGACAGGGGTTTGAAAAACTGTTTTTT.

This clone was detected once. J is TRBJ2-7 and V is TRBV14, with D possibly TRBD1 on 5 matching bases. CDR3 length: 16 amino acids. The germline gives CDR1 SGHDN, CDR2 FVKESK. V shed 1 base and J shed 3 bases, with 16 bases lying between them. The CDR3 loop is CASSQGGWADSYEQYF. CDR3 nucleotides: TGTGCCAGCAGCCAAGGAGGCTGGGCAGACAGCTACGAGCAGTACTTC.

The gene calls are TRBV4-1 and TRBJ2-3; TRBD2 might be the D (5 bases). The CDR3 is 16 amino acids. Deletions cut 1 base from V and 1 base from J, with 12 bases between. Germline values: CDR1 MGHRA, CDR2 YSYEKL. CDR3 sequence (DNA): TGCGCCAGCAGCCAAGTGGGGAGTAGCGGCACAGATACGCAGTATTTT. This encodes CASSQVGSSGTDTQYF.

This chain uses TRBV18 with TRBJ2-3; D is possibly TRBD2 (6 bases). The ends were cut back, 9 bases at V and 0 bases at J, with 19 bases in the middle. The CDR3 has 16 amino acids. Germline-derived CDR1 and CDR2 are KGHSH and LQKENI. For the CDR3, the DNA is TGTGCCAGTTCTCTTACTAGCAGACCTAGCACAGATACGCAGTATTTT. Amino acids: CASSLTSRPSTDTQYF.

This CDR3 reads CASSFRSGAPYNEQFF. CDR3 sequence (DNA): TGTGCCAGCAGCTTTAGATCGGGAGCCCCCTACAATGAGCAGTTCTTC. The rearrangement joins TRBV5-6 to TRBJ2-1, with TRBD2 as a possible D gene (6 bases). The CDR3 length is 16 residues. V was cut by 2 bases and J by 2 bases, with 14 bases left in between. The V gene's germline CDR1 is SGHDT and CDR2 YYEEEE.

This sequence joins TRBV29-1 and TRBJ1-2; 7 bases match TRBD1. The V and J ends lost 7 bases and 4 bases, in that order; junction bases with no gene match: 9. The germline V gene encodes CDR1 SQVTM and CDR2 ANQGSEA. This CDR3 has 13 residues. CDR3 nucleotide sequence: TGCAGCGGCAAGGAAGGGGGCGGCTATGGCTACACCTTC. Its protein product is CSGKEGGGYGYTF.

The CDR3 reads CASSGSPDGNTIYF. CDR3 sequence (DNA): TGTGCCAGCTCGGGCTCCCCCGACGGAAACACCATATATTTT. The chain couples TRBV18 to TRBJ1-3; D not certain. V dropped 6 bases and J dropped 4 bases, with 13 bases sitting between them. Germline lookup yields CDR1 KGHSH and CDR2 LQKENI. The CDR3 consists of 14 residues. Combining the CDR3 with reference TRBV18 and TRBJ1-3 gives the whole variable domain NAGVMQNPRHLVRRRGQEARLRCSPMKGHSHVYWYRQLPEEGLKFMVYLQKENIIDESGMPKERFSAEFPKEGPSILRIQQVVRGDSAAYFCASSGSPDGNTIYFGEGSWLTVV.

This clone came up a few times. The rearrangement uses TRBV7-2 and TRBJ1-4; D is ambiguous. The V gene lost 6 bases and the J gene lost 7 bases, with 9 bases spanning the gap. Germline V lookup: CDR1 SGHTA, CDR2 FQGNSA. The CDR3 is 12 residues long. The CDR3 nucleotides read TGTGCCAGCAGGCGGAGTGGTGAAAAACTGTTTTTT. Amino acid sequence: CASRRSGEKLFF.

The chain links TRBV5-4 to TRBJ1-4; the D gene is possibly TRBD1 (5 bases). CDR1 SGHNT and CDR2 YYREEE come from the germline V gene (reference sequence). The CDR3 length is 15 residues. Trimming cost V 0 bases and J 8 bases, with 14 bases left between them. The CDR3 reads CASSLGTLKGEKLFF. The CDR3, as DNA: TGTGCCAGCAGCTTGGGGACACTCAAGGGGGAAAAACTGTTTTTT.

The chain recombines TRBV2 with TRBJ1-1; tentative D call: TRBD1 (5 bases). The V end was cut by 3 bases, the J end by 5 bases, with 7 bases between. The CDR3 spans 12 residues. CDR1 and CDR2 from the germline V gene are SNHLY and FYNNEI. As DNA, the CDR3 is TGTGCCAGCAGTGAGCAGGGTACTGAAGCTTTCTTT. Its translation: CASSEQGTEAFF.

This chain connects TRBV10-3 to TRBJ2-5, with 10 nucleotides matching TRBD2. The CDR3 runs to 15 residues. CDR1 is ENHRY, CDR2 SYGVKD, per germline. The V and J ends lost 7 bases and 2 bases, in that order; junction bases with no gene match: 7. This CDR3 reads CAITPGLAAQETQYF. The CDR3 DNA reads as TGTGCCATCACCCCCGGACTAGCGGCTCAAGAGACCCAGTACTTC.

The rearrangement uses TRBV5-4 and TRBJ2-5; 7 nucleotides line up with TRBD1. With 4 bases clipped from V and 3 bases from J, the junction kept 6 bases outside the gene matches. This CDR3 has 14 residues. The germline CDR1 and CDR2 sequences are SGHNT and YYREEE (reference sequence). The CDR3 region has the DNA TGTGCCAGCAGCGGACCGACAGGGAAAGAGACCCAGTACTTC. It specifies CASSGPTGKETQYF.

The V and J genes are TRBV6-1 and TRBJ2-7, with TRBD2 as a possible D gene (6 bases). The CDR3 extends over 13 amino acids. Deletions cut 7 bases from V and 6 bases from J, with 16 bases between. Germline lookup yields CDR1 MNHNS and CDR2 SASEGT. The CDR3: CASKSGTSTEQYF. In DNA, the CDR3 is TGTGCCAGCAAGAGTGGCACTAGCACCGAGCAGTACTTC.

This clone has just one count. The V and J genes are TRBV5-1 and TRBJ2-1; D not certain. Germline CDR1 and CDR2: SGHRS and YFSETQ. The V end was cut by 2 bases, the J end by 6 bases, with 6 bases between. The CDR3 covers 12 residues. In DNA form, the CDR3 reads TGCGCCAGCAGCTTCCGCGGCAATGAGCAGTTCTTC. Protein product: CASSFRGNEQFF.

The chain's CDR3 is CASGGPGTQYF. CDR3 DNA: TGCGCCAGCGGAGGTCCGGGGACCCAGTACTTC. V is TRBV10-2 and J is TRBJ2-5; a weak D match, TRBD2 (5 bases). Germline-derived CDR1 and CDR2 are WSHSY and SAAADI. The CDR3 runs to 11 residues. V was cut by 8 bases and J by 7 bases, with 11 bases left in between.

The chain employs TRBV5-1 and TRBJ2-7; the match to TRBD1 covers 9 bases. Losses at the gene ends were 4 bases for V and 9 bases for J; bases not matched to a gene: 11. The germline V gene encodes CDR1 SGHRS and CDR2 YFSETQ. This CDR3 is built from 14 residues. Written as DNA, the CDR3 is TGCGCCAGCAGCCGGACAGGGGCAAAGGATGGGCAGTACTTC. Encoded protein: CASSRTGAKDGQYF.

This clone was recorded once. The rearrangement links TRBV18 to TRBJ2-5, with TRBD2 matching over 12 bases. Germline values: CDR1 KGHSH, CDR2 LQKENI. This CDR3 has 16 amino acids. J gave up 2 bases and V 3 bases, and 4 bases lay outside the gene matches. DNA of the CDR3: TGTGCCAGCTCACCGAATCTAGCGGGGGGGCAAGAGACCCAGTACTTC. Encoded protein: CASSPNLAGGQETQYF. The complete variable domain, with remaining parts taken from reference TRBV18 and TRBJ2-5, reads NAGVMQNPRHLVRRRGQEARLRCSPMKGHSHVYWYRQLPEEGLKFMVYLQKENIIDESGMPKERFSAEFPKEGPSILRIQQVVRGDSAAYFCASSPNLAGGQETQYFGPGTRLLVL.

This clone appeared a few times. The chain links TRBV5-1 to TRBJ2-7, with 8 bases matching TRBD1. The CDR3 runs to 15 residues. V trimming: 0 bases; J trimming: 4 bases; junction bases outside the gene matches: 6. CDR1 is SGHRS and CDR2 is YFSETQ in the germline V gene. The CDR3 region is CASSLVQGEGYEQYF. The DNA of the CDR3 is TGCGCCAGCAGCTTGGTACAGGGGGAAGGTTACGAGCAGTACTTC.

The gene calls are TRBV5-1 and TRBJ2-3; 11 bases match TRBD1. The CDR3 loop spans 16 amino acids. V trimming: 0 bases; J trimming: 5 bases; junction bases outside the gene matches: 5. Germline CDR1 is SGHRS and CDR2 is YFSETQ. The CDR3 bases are TGCGCCAGCAGCTTGGGCGGGACAGGGGGTGGAGATACGCAGTATTTT. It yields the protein CASSLGGTGGGDTQYF.

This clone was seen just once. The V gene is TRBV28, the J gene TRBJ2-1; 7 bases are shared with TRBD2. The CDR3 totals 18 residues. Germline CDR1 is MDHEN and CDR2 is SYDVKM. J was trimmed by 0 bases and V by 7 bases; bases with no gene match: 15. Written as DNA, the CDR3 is TGTGCCAGCACCGCCTGGGAGGGAGGGGAGGCCTCCTACAATGAGCAGTTCTTC. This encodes CASTAWEGGEASYNEQFF.

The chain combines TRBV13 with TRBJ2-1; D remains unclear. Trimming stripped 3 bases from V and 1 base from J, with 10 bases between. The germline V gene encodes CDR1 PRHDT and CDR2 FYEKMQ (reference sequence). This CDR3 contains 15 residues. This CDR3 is CASSLAPISYNEQFF. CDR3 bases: TGTGCCAGCAGCTTGGCCCCCATATCCTACAATGAGCAGTTCTTC. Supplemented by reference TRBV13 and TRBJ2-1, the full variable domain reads AAGVIQSPRHLIKEKRETATLKCYPIPRHDTVYWYQQGPGQDPQFLISFYEKMQSDKGSIPDRFSAQQFSDYHSELNMSSLELGDSALYFCASSLAPISYNEQFFGPGTRLTVL.

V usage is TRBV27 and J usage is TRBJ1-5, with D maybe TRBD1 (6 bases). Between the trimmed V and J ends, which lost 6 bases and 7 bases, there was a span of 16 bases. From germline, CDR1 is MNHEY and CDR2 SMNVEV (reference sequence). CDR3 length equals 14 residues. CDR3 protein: CASRALGAAQPQHF. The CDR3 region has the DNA TGTGCCAGCAGAGCCTTGGGGGCGGCCCAGCCCCAGCATTTT.